The rows below give T cell receptor beta chains drawn from one sample of a study of blood T cell repertoires in COVID-19. The protocol was immunoSEQ multiplex PCR, while the TCRdb copy is restricted to in-frame clones and leaves out a portion. The sample shows 55,000 to 70,000 clones, around 84% of them seen only once. The sample was peripheral blood. Receptors originate from a man aged 45-65 years with acute or convalescent COVID-19. Each CDR3 is given with its conserved first and last residue. The order of the fields is clone size, J gene, CDR3 length, D gene, V gene, CDR3 protein, CDR3 DNA. D genes are given only for firm matches. The size of a clone is reported for some rows only, either as once, few or many, or as a class for expanded clones.

clone_size: -
j_call: TRBJ2-1
cdr3_length: 14
d_call: -
v_call: TRBV6-5
cdr3_aa: CASSYESGGNEQFF
cdr3_nt: TGTGCCAGCAGTTACGAGTCAGGGGGGAATGAGCAGTTCTTC

clone_size: -
j_call: TRBJ1-4
cdr3_length: 17
d_call: -
v_call: TRBV5-4
cdr3_aa: CASSPKGGGQTNEKLFF
cdr3_nt: TGTGCCAGCAGCCCGAAGGGCGGGGGGCAGACTAATGAAAAACTGTTTTTT

clone_size: -
j_call: TRBJ2-3
cdr3_length: 13
d_call: -
v_call: TRBV3-1/TRBV3-2
cdr3_aa: CASGGMGRDTQYF
cdr3_nt: TGTGCCAGCGGAGGGATGGGTCGAGACACGCAGTATTTT

clone_size: -
j_call: TRBJ2-3
cdr3_length: 17
d_call: TRBD1
v_call: TRBV5-1
cdr3_aa: CASSYKTRDRGTDTQYF
cdr3_nt: TGCGCCAGCAGCTATAAGACCCGGGACAGGGGCACAGATACGCAGTATTTT

clone_size: once
j_call: TRBJ1-1
cdr3_length: 15
d_call: TRBD1
v_call: TRBV7-9
cdr3_aa: CASSLGRGRDTEAFF
cdr3_nt: TGTGCCAGCAGCTTGGGCAGGGGGCGGGACACTGAAGCTTTCTTT

clone_size: few
j_call: TRBJ1-5
cdr3_length: 12
d_call: -
v_call: TRBV28
cdr3_aa: CASTRRNQPQHF
cdr3_nt: TGTGCCAGCACCCGGAGGAATCAGCCCCAGCATTTT

clone_size: -
j_call: TRBJ1-1
cdr3_length: 13
d_call: -
v_call: TRBV2
cdr3_aa: CASSDGGYTEAFF
cdr3_nt: TGTGCCAGCTCCGATGGGGGGTACACTGAAGCTTTCTTT

clone_size: -
j_call: TRBJ2-1
cdr3_length: 14
d_call: TRBD1
v_call: TRBV7-3
cdr3_aa: CASSLKQGYNEQFF
cdr3_nt: TGTGCCAGCAGCTTAAAACAGGGGTACAATGAGCAGTTCTTC

clone_size: -
j_call: TRBJ2-1
cdr3_length: 14
d_call: TRBD1
v_call: TRBV19
cdr3_aa: CASSPGTGANEQFF
cdr3_nt: TGTGCCAGTAGTCCCGGGACAGGGGCAAATGAGCAGTTCTTC

clone_size: once
j_call: TRBJ2-3
cdr3_length: 14
d_call: TRBD1
v_call: TRBV7-8
cdr3_aa: CASSSTGSTDTQYF
cdr3_nt: TGTGCCAGCAGCTCGACAGGGAGCACAGATACGCAGTATTTT

clone_size: once
j_call: TRBJ2-2
cdr3_length: 15
d_call: -
v_call: TRBV7-8
cdr3_aa: CASSLGAEATGELFF
cdr3_nt: TGTGCCAGCAGCTTAGGGGCGGAGGCGACCGGGGAGCTGTTTTTT

clone_size: -
j_call: TRBJ2-2
cdr3_length: 14
d_call: TRBD1
v_call: TRBV13
cdr3_aa: CASSPGTALGELFF
cdr3_nt: TGTGCCAGCAGCCCCGGGACAGCACTTGGGGAGCTGTTTTTT

clone_size: -
j_call: TRBJ1-1
cdr3_length: 14
d_call: -
v_call: TRBV6-5
cdr3_aa: CATRTRGSIAEAFF
cdr3_nt: TGTGCCACCCGGACTCGGGGGTCAATTGCTGAAGCTTTCTTT

clone_size: -
j_call: TRBJ1-6
cdr3_length: 14
d_call: TRBD1
v_call: TRBV6-5
cdr3_aa: CASSTGTGSSPLHF
cdr3_nt: TGTGCCAGCAGTACCGGGACAGGGAGTTCACCCCTCCACTTT

clone_size: -
j_call: TRBJ1-2
cdr3_length: 13
d_call: TRBD1
v_call: TRBV27
cdr3_aa: CASSWTGGGSYTF
cdr3_nt: TGTGCCAGCAGTTGGACAGGGGGCGGAAGCTACACCTTC

clone_size: -
j_call: TRBJ2-3
cdr3_length: 13
d_call: -
v_call: TRBV4-1
cdr3_aa: CASSQADSDTQYF
cdr3_nt: TGCGCCAGCAGCCAAGCAGATAGCGATACGCAGTATTTT

clone_size: -
j_call: TRBJ2-3
cdr3_length: 16
d_call: TRBD2
v_call: TRBV2
cdr3_aa: CASSFGLASGTDTQYF
cdr3_nt: TGTGCCAGCAGCTTCGGACTAGCCTCGGGCACAGATACGCAGTATTTT

clone_size: -
j_call: TRBJ2-1
cdr3_length: 15
d_call: -
v_call: TRBV21-1
cdr3_aa: CASRVRAGVRNEQFF
cdr3_nt: TGTGCCAGCCGGGTTCGGGCGGGAGTTAGGAATGAGCAGTTCTTC

clone_size: once
j_call: TRBJ2-3
cdr3_length: 15
d_call: -
v_call: TRBV4-2
cdr3_aa: CASSQDSTNTDTQYF
cdr3_nt: TGTGCCAGCAGCCAAGACAGTACCAACACAGATACGCAGTATTTT

clone_size: -
j_call: TRBJ1-5
cdr3_length: 17
d_call: -
v_call: TRBV7-6
cdr3_aa: CASSPGWAVDSNQPQHF
cdr3_nt: TGTGCCAGCAGTCCCGGTTGGGCAGTAGATAGCAATCAGCCCCAGCATTTT

clone_size: once
j_call: TRBJ2-5
cdr3_length: 14
d_call: TRBD1
v_call: TRBV5-1
cdr3_aa: CASSLGQGAETQYF
cdr3_nt: TGCGCCAGCAGCTTGGGACAGGGGGCAGAGACCCAGTACTTC

clone_size: -
j_call: TRBJ1-1
cdr3_length: 14
d_call: TRBD1
v_call: TRBV7-8
cdr3_aa: CASSLAPGQRQAFF
cdr3_nt: TGTGCCAGCAGCTTAGCTCCGGGACAGCGTCAAGCTTTCTTT

clone_size: -
j_call: TRBJ2-3
cdr3_length: 14
d_call: TRBD2
v_call: TRBV18
cdr3_aa: CASSLAGGPDTQYF
cdr3_nt: TGTGCCAGCTCACTAGCGGGAGGGCCAGATACGCAGTATTTT

clone_size: -
j_call: TRBJ1-1
cdr3_length: 12
d_call: -
v_call: TRBV7-9
cdr3_aa: CASSLRSTEAFF
cdr3_nt: TGTGCCAGCAGCTTGAGGAGCACTGAAGCTTTCTTT

clone_size: -
j_call: TRBJ1-2
cdr3_length: 15
d_call: -
v_call: TRBV27
cdr3_aa: CASSLLMGQHYGYTF
cdr3_nt: TGTGCCAGCAGTTTATTAATGGGGCAGCACTATGGCTACACCTTC

clone_size: -
j_call: TRBJ2-5
cdr3_length: 11
d_call: TRBD1
v_call: TRBV2
cdr3_aa: CASRLRQGWYF
cdr3_nt: TGTGCCAGCAGACTGAGACAGGGGTGGTACTTC

clone_size: -
j_call: TRBJ1-6
cdr3_length: 12
d_call: -
v_call: TRBV3-1/TRBV3-2
cdr3_aa: CASSQTASPLHF
cdr3_nt: TGTGCCAGCAGCCAGACAGCTTCACCCCTTCACTTT

clone_size: -
j_call: TRBJ2-5
cdr3_length: 16
d_call: TRBD2
v_call: TRBV7-3
cdr3_aa: CASSLSLAGGLETQYF
cdr3_nt: TGTGCCAGCAGCTTATCCCTAGCGGGGGGTCTAGAGACCCAGTACTTC

clone_size: -
j_call: TRBJ1-2
cdr3_length: 14
d_call: -
v_call: TRBV24-1
cdr3_aa: CATSDFPGDKGYTF
cdr3_nt: TGTGCCACCAGTGATTTCCCTGGAGATAAGGGCTACACCTTC

clone_size: -
j_call: TRBJ2-5
cdr3_length: 11
d_call: -
v_call: TRBV20-1
cdr3_aa: CSARIRETQYF
cdr3_nt: TGCAGTGCTAGAATACGGGAGACCCAGTACTTC

clone_size: -
j_call: TRBJ1-5
cdr3_length: 15
d_call: -
v_call: TRBV30
cdr3_aa: CAWSPVSYSNQPQHF
cdr3_nt: TGTGCCTGGAGTCCGGTTTCTTATAGCAATCAGCCCCAGCATTTT

clone_size: -
j_call: TRBJ2-1
cdr3_length: 16
d_call: TRBD2
v_call: TRBV2
cdr3_aa: CASSQTSGRLDNEQFF
cdr3_nt: TGTGCCAGCAGCCAAACTAGCGGGAGGCTGGACAATGAGCAGTTCTTC

clone_size: -
j_call: TRBJ2-1
cdr3_length: 13
d_call: -
v_call: TRBV11-2
cdr3_aa: CASSLEGTHEQFF
cdr3_nt: TGTGCCAGCAGCTTAGAAGGGACTCACGAGCAGTTCTTC

clone_size: -
j_call: TRBJ2-2
cdr3_length: 13
d_call: TRBD1
v_call: TRBV5-1
cdr3_aa: CASNRGNTGELFF
cdr3_nt: TGCGCCAGTAACAGGGGTAACACCGGGGAGCTGTTTTTT

clone_size: -
j_call: TRBJ1-2
cdr3_length: 16
d_call: -
v_call: TRBV9
cdr3_aa: CASSAHLGTSSSGYTF
cdr3_nt: TGTGCCAGCAGCGCCCATCTGGGGACAAGTTCCTCTGGCTACACCTTC

clone_size: -
j_call: TRBJ1-1
cdr3_length: 12
d_call: -
v_call: TRBV6-5
cdr3_aa: CASSYAGTEAFF
cdr3_nt: TGTGCCAGCAGTTACGCGGGCACTGAAGCTTTCTTT

clone_size: -
j_call: TRBJ2-1
cdr3_length: 16
d_call: TRBD2
v_call: TRBV24-1
cdr3_aa: CATSDNGLAGYNEQFF
cdr3_nt: TGTGCCACCAGTGATAACGGACTAGCGGGGTACAATGAGCAGTTCTTC

clone_size: -
j_call: TRBJ1-1
cdr3_length: 11
d_call: -
v_call: TRBV12-3/TRBV12-4
cdr3_aa: CASSLQSEAFF
cdr3_nt: TGTGCCAGCAGTCTACAGAGTGAAGCTTTCTTT

clone_size: -
j_call: TRBJ1-3
cdr3_length: 16
d_call: -
v_call: TRBV19
cdr3_aa: CASSSSRGTSGNTIYF
cdr3_nt: TGTGCCAGTAGTTCATCGAGGGGGACCTCTGGAAACACCATATATTTT

clone_size: -
j_call: TRBJ1-1
cdr3_length: 16
d_call: -
v_call: TRBV7-2
cdr3_aa: CASSLVAAVGGAEAFF
cdr3_nt: TGTGCCAGCAGCTTAGTAGCGGCAGTTGGGGGGGCTGAAGCTTTCTTT

clone_size: -
j_call: TRBJ1-5
cdr3_length: 13
d_call: -
v_call: TRBV27
cdr3_aa: CASKYSGVQPQHF
cdr3_nt: TGTGCCAGCAAGTACTCGGGGGTTCAGCCCCAGCATTTT

clone_size: -
j_call: TRBJ2-3
cdr3_length: 16
d_call: TRBD2
v_call: TRBV5-1
cdr3_aa: CASSLSSGARSDTQYF
cdr3_nt: TGCGCCAGCAGCTTGTCTAGCGGGGCGAGGTCAGATACGCAGTATTTT